This paragraph covers one T cell receptor beta chain sequence. Purification of the CD8+ and CD4+ T cells relied on negative isolation, and TEMRA cells underwent FACS enrichment. This sample was taken from a study of CD8 T cells in Susac syndrome. With random hexamers, reverse transcription was performed on roughly 0.5 to 1 ug of RNA. TCR beta CDR3 was amplified by immunoSEQ multiplex PCR. This amplification extended across 54 Vbeta and 13 Jbeta segments. MiXCR was run by TCRdb on the immunoSEQ multiplex PCR reads, yielding one entry per CDR3 protein. The sample holds around 300,000 distinct CDR3 sequences, roughly nine tenths seen once. V lost 2 bases and J lost 5, with 12 bases in between. The CDR3 loop spans 13 amino acids. Germline CDR1 is SQVTM and CDR2 is ANQGSEA.

V and J are TRBV29-1 and TRBJ1-1; tentatively, D is TRBD1 (5 bases). The material sequenced was CD4+ T cells from PBMCs. The receptor comes from a human donor with multiple sclerosis. CDR3 DNA: TGCAGCGTTGAAAATCAGGGCGGAACTGAAGCTTTCTTT. It is translated as CSVENQGGTEAFF.